Each of the 26 T cell receptor beta chains below was sequenced from the same sample in a study of shared clonotypes between healthy human individuals. Here immunoSEQ multiplex PCR was the method, and the copy in TCRdb shows in-frame clones only, minus some. This table holds about 2 million clones, about 95% found once. CD8 cells classed as naive were CD45RO-negative and positively selected for CCR7, excluding terminally differentiated effector memory CD45RA+ cells. Sequenced: naive CD8+ T cells sorted from blood. All receptors come from a man between 18 and 35 years old in good health.

This clone has just one count. This chain links TRBV6-5 with TRBJ2-1, with 8 bases lining up with TRBD2. In germline, CDR1 is MNHEY, CDR2 SVGAGI. V gave up 8 bases and J gave up 8 bases; unmatched junction bases: 8. The CDR3 runs 13 residues. CDR3 DNA sequence: TGTGCCAGCGCTTACGGGAGGGGCGATGAGCAGTTCTTC. Its protein is CASAYGRGDEQFF.

The chain recombines TRBV28 with TRBJ2-3, with D possibly TRBD2 on 5 matching bases. The CDR3 has 14 amino acids. Trimming took off 7 bases at V and 0 bases at J, with 11 bases between the two ends. Germline V CDR1 and CDR2: MDHEN, SYDVKM. The CDR3 loop is CASTWGASTDTQYF. CDR3 DNA sequence: TGTGCCAGCACCTGGGGAGCTAGCACAGATACGCAGTATTTT.

As for this clone: The sample contains more than one DNA sequence encoding this CDR3. This chain connects TRBV4-3 to TRBJ2-1; D perhaps matches TRBD2 (5 bases). V lost 3 bases and J lost 0, with 9 bases in between. The germline CDR1 and CDR2 sequences are LGHNA and YSLEER. The CDR3 spans 15 residues. CDR3 protein: CASSQIGSSYNEQFF. CDR3 sequence (DNA): TGCGCCAGCAGCCAGATAGGGAGCTCCTACAATGAGCAGTTCTTC.

CDR3 in amino acids: CASSFGISQSYEQYF. In nucleotides, the CDR3 is TGTGCCAGCAGCTTTGGCATCAGCCAGTCCTACGAGCAGTACTTC. This chain uses TRBV5-6 with TRBJ2-7; D call uncertain. The CDR3 covers 15 residues. Germline CDR1 and CDR2: SGHDT and YYEEEE. The germline V and J ends were trimmed by 2 bases and 1 base, with 13 bases remaining between them.

The chain couples TRBV5-4 to TRBJ2-7, with 10 bases aligning to TRBD1. CDR1 and CDR2 from the germline V gene are SGHNT and YYREEE (reference sequence). The junction had 4 bases not matched to a gene; V was cut back by 2 bases and J by 5 bases. This CDR3 contains 14 residues. In nucleotides, the CDR3 is TGTGCCAGCAGCTTCGGGGACAGGGGCCACGAGCAGTACTTC. It translates to CASSFGDRGHEQYF. Variable domain in full (rest from reference TRBV5-4 and TRBJ2-7): ETGVTQSPTHLIKTRGQQVTLRCSSQSGHNTVSWYQQALGQGPQFIFQYYREEENGRGNFPPRFSGLQFPNYSSELNVNALELDDSALYLCASSFGDRGHEQYFGPGTRLTVT.

The chain recombines TRBV5-1 with TRBJ2-3, with D perhaps matching TRBD1 or TRBD2 (6 bases each). Trimming removed 1 base from V and 5 bases from J, with 14 bases in between. This CDR3 contains 15 residues. Per the germline V gene, CDR1 is SGHRS and CDR2 is YFSETQ. The CDR3 here is CASSLRNREVDTQYF. The CDR3 DNA reads as TGCGCCAGCAGCTTGCGGAACAGGGAGGTAGATACGCAGTATTTT.

The chain has TRBV28 and TRBJ1-4; a weak D match, TRBD1 (6 bases). Germline CDR1 and CDR2: MDHEN and SYDVKM. CDR3 length equals 12 residues. Trimming shortened V by 6 bases and J by 7 bases, and 9 bases separated the two germline ends. The CDR3 sequence: CASSPDSEKLFF. The CDR3 DNA sequence: TGTGCCAGCAGCCCGGACAGTGAAAAACTGTTTTTT. The entire variable domain, with the rest obtained from reference TRBV28 and TRBJ1-4, is as follows: DVKVTQSSRYLVKRTGEKVFLECVQDMDHENMFWYRQDPGLGLRLIYFSYDVKMKEKGDIPEGYSVSREKKERFSLILESASTNQTSMYLCASSPDSEKLFFGSGTQLSVL.

V usage is TRBV5-4 and J usage is TRBJ1-1; D gene uncertain. The germline V and J ends were trimmed by 0 bases and 10 bases, with 28 bases remaining between them. CDR3 length equals 18 residues. The V gene's germline CDR1 is SGHNT and CDR2 YYREEE (reference sequence). DNA of the CDR3: TGTGCCAGCAGCTTGGCCGCATTCACCGGGCAGCTAAAAAATGGAGCTTTCTTT. Translation: CASSLAAFTGQLKNGAFF.

The rearrangement links TRBV11-1 to TRBJ1-2; tentatively, D is TRBD1 (6 bases). The CDR3 sequence is 13 residues long. Trimming stripped 5 bases from V and 10 bases from J, with 17 bases between. From germline, CDR1 is SGHAT and CDR2 FQDESV (reference sequence). The CDR3 DNA sequence: TGTGCCAGCAGCCCCGGAGAGGGGGTGTTCTACACCTTC. Its translation: CASSPGEGVFYTF.

J is TRBJ1-4 and V is TRBV19; 7 nucleotides align to TRBD1. This CDR3 region has 18 residues. Per the germline V gene, CDR1 is LNHDA and CDR2 is SQIVND (reference sequence). J gave up 5 bases and V 2 bases, and 14 bases lay outside the gene matches. CDR3 sequence (DNA): TGTGCCAGTAGTATATCCAATGGTCGGTGGGGACAGAATGAAAAACTGTTTTTT. Encoded protein: CASSISNGRWGQNEKLFF.

The rearrangement uses TRBV30 and TRBJ2-5, with 14 bases matching TRBD2. This CDR3 spans 18 amino acids. V shed 2 bases, J shed 4 bases, and the junction held 12 bases outside the gene matches. Germline CDR1 GTSNPN, CDR2 SVGIG (reference sequence). In DNA, the CDR3 is TGTGCCTGGAGTACTGGGACTAGCGGGAGTTTGTGGGGAGAGACCCAGTACTTC. Its protein is CAWSTGTSGSLWGETQYF.

The CDR3 coding sequence is TGTGCCACCAGCAGAGATTTCGGACAGAACAATGAGCAGTTCTTC. Protein: CATSRDFGQNNEQFF. The chain has TRBV15 and TRBJ2-1; possibly TRBD1 for D (6 bases). V lost 0 bases and J lost 5, with 11 bases in between. This CDR3 is 15 amino acids long. Germline V gives CDR1 LNHNV, CDR2 YYDKDF (reference sequence).

This chain uses TRBV21-1 with TRBJ1-2; TRBD1 is the table's D call, not checked against the DNA. TRBV21-1 is reported as a pseudogene. This CDR3 is 13 amino acids long. This CDR3 reads CASSTEAGQGYTF. The CDR3 DNA sequence: TGTGCCAGCAGCACAGAGGCAGGGCAGGGCTACACCTTC.

The chain employs TRBV6-5 and TRBJ2-7, with D tentatively TRBD2 (6 bases). Germline V gene data show CDR1 as MNHEY and CDR2 as SVGAGI. The CDR3 has 16 amino acids. The ends were cut back, 0 bases at V and 0 bases at J, with 12 bases in the middle. CDR3 in amino acids: CASSYSSGVSSYEQYF. CDR3 coding DNA: TGTGCCAGCAGTTACTCGTCGGGGGTTAGCTCCTACGAGCAGTACTTC.

The chain links TRBV11-2 to TRBJ2-1, with no clear D. Trimming took off 2 bases at V and 0 bases at J, with 11 bases between the two ends. The CDR3 consists of 16 residues. Germline V gives CDR1 SGHAT, CDR2 FQNNGV. The CDR3 protein is CASSLNGPNSYNEQFF. The CDR3 coding sequence is TGTGCCAGCAGCTTAAATGGGCCAAACTCCTACAATGAGCAGTTCTTC.

The gene calls are TRBV4-1 and TRBJ1-2; no reliable D call. Germline CDR1 and CDR2: MGHRA and YSYEKL. The CDR3 contains 13 residues. Trimming stripped 0 bases from V and 4 bases from J, with 6 bases between. The CDR3 DNA sequence: TGCGCCAGCAGCCAAGATCCCGGCTATGGCTACACCTTC. It yields the protein CASSQDPGYGYTF.

Comment on this clone: Other DNA variants within this sample encode the same CDR3. The chain couples TRBV6-5 to TRBJ2-7; a possible D gene is TRBD1 (6 bases). The V gene lost 2 bases and the J gene lost 2 bases, with 10 bases spanning the gap. Germline values: CDR1 MNHEY, CDR2 SVGAGI. The CDR3 is 14 residues long. DNA for the CDR3: TGTGCCAGCAGTTACGGGGGACAAGCCTACGAGCAGTACTTC. It specifies CASSYGGQAYEQYF.

This chain links TRBV6-1 with TRBJ2-7; 8 bases map to TRBD1. The CDR3 runs to 12 residues. Germline CDR1 reads MNHNS; CDR2 reads SASEGT. The trim removed 7 bases at V and 5 bases at J, leaving 4 bases unmatched. The CDR3 loop is CASTDRADEQYF. CDR3 bases: TGTGCCAGCACGGACAGGGCTGACGAGCAGTACTTC.

The chain has TRBV5-8 and TRBJ1-1; D not certain. Germline V CDR1 and CDR2: SGHTS, YDEGEE. V was trimmed by 4 bases and J by 0 bases, leaving 7 bases between them. The CDR3 length is 13 residues. The CDR3 is CASSQDLNTEAFF. DNA for the CDR3: TGTGCCAGCAGCCAAGACTTGAACACTGAAGCTTTCTTT.

About this clone: At the DNA level, this CDR3 is encoded by other sequences in the same sample as well. The genes are TRBV27 and TRBJ2-3, with no clear D. V lost 7 bases and J 2 bases, leaving 10 bases between the germline ends. The CDR3 extends over 13 amino acids. Germline CDR1 is MNHEY and CDR2 is SMNVEV (reference sequence). The CDR3 DNA sequence: TGTGCCAGCACGGCCCTCTCCACAGATACGCAGTATTTT. This codes for CASTALSTDTQYF.

J is TRBJ2-7 and V is TRBV27; 7 bases match TRBD2. Germline-derived CDR1 and CDR2 are MNHEY and SMNVEV (reference sequence). The V and J ends lost 7 bases and 6 bases, in that order; junction bases with no gene match: 6. CDR3 length: 12 residues. CDR3 amino acids: CASKSGIREQYF. CDR3 nucleotide sequence: TGTGCCAGCAAGAGCGGGATCCGCGAGCAGTACTTC.

This chain joins TRBV14 and TRBJ1-2; D gene ambiguous. The CDR3 runs to 13 residues. Germline V gene data show CDR1 as SGHDN and CDR2 as FVKESK. With 0 bases removed from V and 8 bases from J, the gap between germline ends came to 10 bases. The CDR3 nucleotides are TGTGCCAGCAGCCAAGATACACGTCAGGGCTACACCTTC. Encoded protein: CASSQDTRQGYTF.

The chain carries TRBV5-1 and TRBJ2-7; TRBD2 aligns across 10 bases. From germline, CDR1 is SGHRS and CDR2 YFSETQ. V gave up 5 bases and J gave up 1 base; unmatched junction bases: 6. The CDR3 extends over 15 amino acids. For the CDR3, the DNA is TGCGCCAGCAGTGTTTCTAGCGGGAGTTCCTACGAGCAGTACTTC. Its protein is CASSVSSGSSYEQYF.

The chain uses TRBV7-9 and TRBJ2-7; 10 bases map to TRBD1. Germline CDR1 SEHNR, CDR2 FQNEAQ (reference sequence). This CDR3 comprises 16 residues. The V segment lost 3 bases and the J segment 4 bases; nucleotides outside the gene matches: 9. As DNA, the CDR3 is TGTGCCAGCAGCTTTGTGGGACAGGGGAAGGGGTACGAGCAGTACTTC. As protein: CASSFVGQGKGYEQYF.

The rearrangement joins TRBV9 to TRBJ2-5; the match to TRBD2 covers 12 bases. Unmatched junction bases numbered 8, after V lost 4 bases and J lost 1 base. Germline CDR1 is SGDLS and CDR2 is YYNGEE. There are 17 residues in the CDR3. The CDR3 DNA sequence: TGTGCCAGCAGCACCTCTGGACTAGCGGGGATCCAAGAGACCCAGTACTTC. Protein product: CASSTSGLAGIQETQYF.

This clone was counted a single time. The chain couples TRBV11-2 to TRBJ2-1; 8 positions agree with TRBD2. The CDR3 sequence is 14 residues long. V was pared by 3 bases and J by 8 bases, with 6 bases of the junction left unmatched. Germline V gene sequence: CDR1 SGHAT, CDR2 FQNNGV. CDR3 DNA: TGTGCCAGCAGCTTTTCGGCTAGCGGGTATGAGCAGTTCTTC. Its translation: CASSFSASGYEQFF. Complete variable domain (other parts from reference TRBV11-2 and TRBJ2-1): EAGVAQSPRYKIIEKRQSVAFWCNPISGHATLYWYQQILGQGPKLLIQFQNNGVVDDSQLPKDRFSAERLKGVDSTLKIQPAKLEDSAVYLCASSFSASGYEQFFGPGTRLTVL.